Listed here are 5 T cell receptor beta chains from one sample, sequenced in a study of T-cell memory formation after mild COVID-19. TCRdb re-called the 5' RACE reads through MiXCR, storing one row per CDR3 protein. The repertoire has 340,000 or so distinct CDR3 sequences, 13% of them found once; the top ten carry 20% to 25%. The sample consisted of PBMCs or a T cell subset sorted from them (not recorded which). The receptors here all came from a man in his late teens or twenties who had mild COVID-19 (a few samples of this study predate the infection). Cell type and time point are not known.

This clonotype has a handful of counts. V usage is TRBV20-1 and J usage is TRBJ1-1, with D perhaps matching TRBD1 (6 bases). Germline V gene lookup returns CDR1 DFQATT and CDR2 SNEGSKA (reference sequence). The CDR3 is 12 residues long. The V and J ends lost 0 bases and 9 bases respectively, with 11 bases between them. The CDR3 DNA follows: TGCAGTGCTAGAGAGCCGGACAGCAAAGCTTTCTTT. Encoded protein: CSAREPDSKAFF.

The chain joins TRBV6-2 or TRBV6-3 to TRBJ2-1, with no clear D. Trimming cost V 6 bases and J 7 bases, with 10 bases left between them. The CDR3 covers 12 residues. Germline values: CDR1 MNHEY, CDR2 SVGEGT. The CDR3 reads CASSRRWNEQFF. CDR3 nucleotides: TGTGCCAGCAGCCGACGGTGGAATGAGCAGTTCTTC.

The J gene is TRBJ2-3, the V gene TRBV28; 10 bases line up with TRBD2. The germline gives CDR1 MDHEN, CDR2 SYDVKM. Trimming at V came to 5 bases and at J to 6 bases, leaving 11 bases not matched to a gene. The CDR3 is 16 amino acids. The CDR3, as DNA: TGTGCCAGCAGTACCCAAGGGACTAGCGTGGCGGATACGCAGTATTTT. It is translated as CASSTQGTSVADTQYF.

The genes are TRBV6-1 and TRBJ2-7, with 10 positions matching TRBD2. V was clipped by 3 bases and J by 9 bases; unmatched bases: 5. Germline V lookup: CDR1 MNHNS, CDR2 SASEGT. CDR3 length equals 13 residues. CDR3 nucleotides: TGTGCCAGCAGTGAGCGGAGCGGGGGGGTGCAGTACGTC. Encoded protein: CASSERSGGVQYV.

This rearrangement joins TRBV4-2 to TRBJ1-1, with a tentative D call TRBD1 (5 bases). Looked up from germline, CDR1 is LGHNA and CDR2 is YNFKEQ. V was trimmed by 10 bases and J by 1 base, leaving 19 bases between them. The CDR3 has 15 residues. DNA for the CDR3: TGTGCCACCACCTTAGTTGGGCAGGGGAACACTGAAGCTTTCTTT. Protein sequence: CATTLVGQGNTEAFF.